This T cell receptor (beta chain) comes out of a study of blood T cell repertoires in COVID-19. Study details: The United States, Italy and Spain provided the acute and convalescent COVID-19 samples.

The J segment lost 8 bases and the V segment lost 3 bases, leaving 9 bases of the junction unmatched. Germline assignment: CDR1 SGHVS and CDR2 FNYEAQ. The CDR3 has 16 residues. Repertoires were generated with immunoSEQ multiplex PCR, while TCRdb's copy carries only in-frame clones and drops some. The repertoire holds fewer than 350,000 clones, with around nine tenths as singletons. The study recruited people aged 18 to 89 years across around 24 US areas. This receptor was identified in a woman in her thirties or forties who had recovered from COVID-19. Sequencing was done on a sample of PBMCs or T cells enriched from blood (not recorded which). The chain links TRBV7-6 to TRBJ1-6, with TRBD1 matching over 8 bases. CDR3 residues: CASSLGADRGDSPLHF. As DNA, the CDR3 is TGTGCCAGCAGCTTGGGGGCCGACAGGGGAGATTCACCCCTCCACTTT.